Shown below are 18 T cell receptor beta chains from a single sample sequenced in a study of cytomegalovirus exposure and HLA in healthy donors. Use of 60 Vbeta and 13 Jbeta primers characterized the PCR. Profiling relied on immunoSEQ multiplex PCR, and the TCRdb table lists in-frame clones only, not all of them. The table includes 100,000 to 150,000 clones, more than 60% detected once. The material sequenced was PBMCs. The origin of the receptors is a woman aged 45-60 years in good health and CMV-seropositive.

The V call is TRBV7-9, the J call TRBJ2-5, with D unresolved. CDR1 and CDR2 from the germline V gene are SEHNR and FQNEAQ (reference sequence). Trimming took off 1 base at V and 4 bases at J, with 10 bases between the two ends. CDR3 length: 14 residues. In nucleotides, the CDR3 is TGTGCCAGCAGCTTAGTCTATCCCCCAGAGACCCAGTACTTC. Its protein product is CASSLVYPPETQYF.

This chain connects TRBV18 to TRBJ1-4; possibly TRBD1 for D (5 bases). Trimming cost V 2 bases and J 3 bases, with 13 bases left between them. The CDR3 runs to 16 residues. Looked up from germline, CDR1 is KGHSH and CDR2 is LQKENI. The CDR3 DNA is TGTGCCAGCTCACCAGAATTCAGGGTGGCTAATGAAAAACTGTTTTTT. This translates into CASSPEFRVANEKLFF.

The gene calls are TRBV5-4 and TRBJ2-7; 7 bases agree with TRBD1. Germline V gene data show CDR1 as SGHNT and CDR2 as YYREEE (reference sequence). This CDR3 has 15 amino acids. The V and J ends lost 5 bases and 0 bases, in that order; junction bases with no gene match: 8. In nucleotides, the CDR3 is TGTGCCAGCAGTAAAGACAGGGCGAGCTCCTACGAGCAGTACTTC. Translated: CASSKDRASSYEQYF. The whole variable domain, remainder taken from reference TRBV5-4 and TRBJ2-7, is ETGVTQSPTHLIKTRGQQVTLRCSSQSGHNTVSWYQQALGQGPQFIFQYYREEENGRGNFPPRFSGLQFPNYSSELNVNALELDDSALYLCASSKDRASSYEQYFGPGTRLTVT.

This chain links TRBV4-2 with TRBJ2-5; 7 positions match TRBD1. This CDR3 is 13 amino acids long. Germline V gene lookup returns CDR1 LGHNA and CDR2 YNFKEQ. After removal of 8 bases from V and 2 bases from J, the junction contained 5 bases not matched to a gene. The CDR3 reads CASRLQGQETQYF. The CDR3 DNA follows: TGTGCCAGCCGATTACAGGGGCAAGAGACCCAGTACTTC.

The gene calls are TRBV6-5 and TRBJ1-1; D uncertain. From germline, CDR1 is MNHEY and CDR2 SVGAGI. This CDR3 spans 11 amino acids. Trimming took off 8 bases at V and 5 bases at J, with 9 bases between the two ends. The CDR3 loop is CASGAWTEAFF. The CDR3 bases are TGTGCCAGCGGAGCATGGACTGAAGCTTTCTTT.

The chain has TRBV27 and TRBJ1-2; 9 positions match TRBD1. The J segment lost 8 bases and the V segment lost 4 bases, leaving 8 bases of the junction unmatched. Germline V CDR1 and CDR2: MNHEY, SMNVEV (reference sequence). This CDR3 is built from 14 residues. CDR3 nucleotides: TGTGCCAGCAGTTACGGACAGGGGAGGGGAGGCTACACCTTC. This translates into CASSYGQGRGGYTF.

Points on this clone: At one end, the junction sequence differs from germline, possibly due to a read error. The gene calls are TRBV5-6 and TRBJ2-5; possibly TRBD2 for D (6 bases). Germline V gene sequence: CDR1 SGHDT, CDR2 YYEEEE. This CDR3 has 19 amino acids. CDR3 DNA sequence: TGTGCCGGCAGCGTTGGGGGAGGATTGCCTGGCGGGAAAAAAGAGACCCAGTACTTC. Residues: CAGSVGGGLPGGKKETQYF.

The CDR3 bases are TGCGCCAGCAGCCAAGACGGGAGGGCCCCTAATGAGCAGTTCTTC. Its translation is CASSQDGRAPNEQFF. The chain recombines TRBV4-3 with TRBJ2-1, with 8 positions matching TRBD2. The CDR3 has 15 amino acids. Germline lookup yields CDR1 LGHNA and CDR2 YSLEER. Trimming at V came to 0 bases and at J to 7 bases, leaving 5 bases not matched to a gene.

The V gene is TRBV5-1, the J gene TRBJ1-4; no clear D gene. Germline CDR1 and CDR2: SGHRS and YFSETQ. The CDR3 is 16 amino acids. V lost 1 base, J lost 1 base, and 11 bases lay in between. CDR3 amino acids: CASSLNPGGTNEKLFF. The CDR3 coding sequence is TGCGCCAGCAGCTTGAATCCGGGTGGAACTAATGAAAAACTGTTTTTT.

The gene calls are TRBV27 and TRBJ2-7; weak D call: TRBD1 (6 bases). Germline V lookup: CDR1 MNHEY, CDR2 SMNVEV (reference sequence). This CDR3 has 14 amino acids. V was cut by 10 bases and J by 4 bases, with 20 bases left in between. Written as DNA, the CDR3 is TGTGCCACCAATCCCCAGGGGAAGGGATACGAGCAGTACTTC. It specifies CATNPQGKGYEQYF.

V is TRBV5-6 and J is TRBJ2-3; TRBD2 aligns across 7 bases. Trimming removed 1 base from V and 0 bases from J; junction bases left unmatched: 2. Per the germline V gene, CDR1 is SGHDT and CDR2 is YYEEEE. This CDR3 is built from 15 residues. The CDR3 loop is CASSLPRGSTDTQYF. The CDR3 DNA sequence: TGTGCCAGCAGCTTGCCGCGGGGGAGCACAGATACGCAGTATTTT.

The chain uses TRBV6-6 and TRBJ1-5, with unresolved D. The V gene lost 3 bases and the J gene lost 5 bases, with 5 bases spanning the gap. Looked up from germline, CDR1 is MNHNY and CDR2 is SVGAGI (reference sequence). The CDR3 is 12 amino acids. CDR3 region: CASSYSDQPQHF. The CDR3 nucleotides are TGTGCCAGCAGTTATTCCGATCAGCCCCAGCATTTT.

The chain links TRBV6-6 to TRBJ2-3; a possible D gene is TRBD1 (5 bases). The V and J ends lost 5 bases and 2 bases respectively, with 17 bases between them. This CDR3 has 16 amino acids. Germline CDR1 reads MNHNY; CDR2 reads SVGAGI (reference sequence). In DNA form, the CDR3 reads TGTGCCAGCAGTCCCCGTGGCAGGGTTACCACAGATACGCAGTATTTT. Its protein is CASSPRGRVTTDTQYF.

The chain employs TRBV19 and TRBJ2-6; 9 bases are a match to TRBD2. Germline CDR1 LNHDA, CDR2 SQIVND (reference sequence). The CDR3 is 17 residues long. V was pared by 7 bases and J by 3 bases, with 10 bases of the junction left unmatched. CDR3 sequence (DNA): TGTGCCAGTATGGGAAGGCGGGAGGGAGATGGGGCCAACGTCCTGACTTTC. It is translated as CASMGRREGDGANVLTF.

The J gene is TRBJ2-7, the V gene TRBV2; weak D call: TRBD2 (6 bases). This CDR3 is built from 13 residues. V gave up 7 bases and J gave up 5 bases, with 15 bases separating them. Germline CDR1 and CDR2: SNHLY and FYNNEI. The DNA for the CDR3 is TGTGCCAGCACCGGGGGAAGGTTGCACGAGCAGTACTTC. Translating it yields CASTGGRLHEQYF.

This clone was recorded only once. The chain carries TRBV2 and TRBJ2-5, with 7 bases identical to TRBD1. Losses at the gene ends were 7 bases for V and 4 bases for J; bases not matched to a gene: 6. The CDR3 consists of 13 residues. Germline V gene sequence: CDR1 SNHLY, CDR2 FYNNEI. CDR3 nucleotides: TGTGCCAGCACGATATACAGGGGAGAGACCCAGTACTTC. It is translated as CASTIYRGETQYF.

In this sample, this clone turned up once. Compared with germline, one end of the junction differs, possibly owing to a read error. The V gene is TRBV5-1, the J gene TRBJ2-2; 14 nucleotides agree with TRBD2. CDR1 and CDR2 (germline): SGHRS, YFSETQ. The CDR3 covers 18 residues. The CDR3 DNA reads TGCGCCAGCAGCTTGTGGGGACTAGCGGGGGTCAACACCGGGGAGCTGCTTTTT. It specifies CASSLWGLAGVNTGELLF. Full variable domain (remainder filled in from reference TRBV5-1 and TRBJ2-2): KAGVTQTPRYLIKTRGQQVTLSCSPISGHRSVSWYQQTPGQGLQFLFEYFSETQRNKGNFPGRFSGRQFSNSRSEMNVSTLELGDSALYLCASSLWGLAGVNTGELLFGEGSRLTVL.

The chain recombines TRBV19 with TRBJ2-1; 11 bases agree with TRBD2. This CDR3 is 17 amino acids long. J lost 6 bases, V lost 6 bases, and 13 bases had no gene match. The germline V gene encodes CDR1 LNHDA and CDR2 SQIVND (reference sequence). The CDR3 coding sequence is TGTGCCAGTAGAACAACTAGCGGGAGATTAAGTGGCAATGAGCAGTTCTTC. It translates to CASRTTSGRLSGNEQFF.